The clone carrying this T cell receptor gamma chain has a handful of counts. Its antigen is as yet unknown. The data stem from a study of intestinal T cells in coeliac disease. Study-level findings and limits: Repeated CDR3 amino acid sequences could not be told from PCR duplicates.

CDR1 and CDR2 (germline): VENAVY, YDSYNSRV. The CDR3 has 16 amino acids. TRG repertoires were amplified with LymphoTrack primers from around 0.2 ug of biopsy DNA. TCRdb re-called the multiplex PCR reads through CATT. Among about 420 gamma-chain clones listed, roughly 42% were seen once. For each case, the template was genomic DNA from ten approximately 5-µm formalin-fixed paraffin-embedded scrolls. The sequenced sample consisted of a duodenal biopsy. This receptor was identified in a human donor with celiac disease. The chain is built from TRGV8 and TRGJP2. The CDR3 region is CAPGDSIYSSDWIKTF. The CDR3 DNA reads TGTGCACCTGGGGATAGTATATATAGTAGTGATTGGATCAAGACGTTT.